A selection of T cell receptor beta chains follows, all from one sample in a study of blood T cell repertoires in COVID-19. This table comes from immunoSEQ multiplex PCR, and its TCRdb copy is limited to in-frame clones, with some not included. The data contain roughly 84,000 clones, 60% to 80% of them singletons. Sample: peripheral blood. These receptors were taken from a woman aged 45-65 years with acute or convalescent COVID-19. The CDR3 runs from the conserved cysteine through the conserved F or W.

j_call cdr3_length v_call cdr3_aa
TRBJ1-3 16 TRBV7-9 CASSPSGRINGNTIYF
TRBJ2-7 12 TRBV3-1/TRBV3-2 CASSRDIYEQYF
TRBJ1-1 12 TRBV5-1 CASSARQGEAFF
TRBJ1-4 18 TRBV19 CASSIGLGQGATNEKLFF
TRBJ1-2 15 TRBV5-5 CASSLSWRGDYGYTF
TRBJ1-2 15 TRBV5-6 CASSYPGGVLHGYTF
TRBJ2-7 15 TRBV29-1 CSVVRLAGNSYEQYF
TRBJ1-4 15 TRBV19 CASRRQQNPNEKLFF
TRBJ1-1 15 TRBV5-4 CASSFQGAQNTEAFF
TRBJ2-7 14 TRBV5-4 CASSSRGSSYEQYF
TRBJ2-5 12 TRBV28 CASSLSRRPQYF
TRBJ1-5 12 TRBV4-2 CASSQVGQPQHF
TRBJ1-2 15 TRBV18 CASSLTVDRGYGYTF
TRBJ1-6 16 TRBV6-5 CASSYSGGLLDSPLHF
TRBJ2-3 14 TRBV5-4 CASSQFTSTDTQYF
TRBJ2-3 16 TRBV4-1 CASSPEGRGGADTQYF
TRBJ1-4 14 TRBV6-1 CASSRDRGREKLFF
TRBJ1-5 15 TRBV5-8 CASSLKDRVQQPQHF
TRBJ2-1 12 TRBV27 CASSFALNEQFF